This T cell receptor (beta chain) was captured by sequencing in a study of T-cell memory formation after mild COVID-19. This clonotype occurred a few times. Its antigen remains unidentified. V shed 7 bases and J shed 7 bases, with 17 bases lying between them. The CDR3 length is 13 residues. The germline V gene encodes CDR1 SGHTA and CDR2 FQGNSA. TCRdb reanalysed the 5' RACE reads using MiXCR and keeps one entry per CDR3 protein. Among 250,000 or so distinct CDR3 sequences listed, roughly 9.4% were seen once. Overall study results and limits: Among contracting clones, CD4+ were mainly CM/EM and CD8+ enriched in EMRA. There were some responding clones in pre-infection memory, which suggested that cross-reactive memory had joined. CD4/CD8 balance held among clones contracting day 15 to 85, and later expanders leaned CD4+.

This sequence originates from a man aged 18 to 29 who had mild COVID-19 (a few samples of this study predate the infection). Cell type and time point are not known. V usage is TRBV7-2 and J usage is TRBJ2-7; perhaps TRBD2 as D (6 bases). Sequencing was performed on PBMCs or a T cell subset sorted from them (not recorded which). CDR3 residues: CASTQTGAREQYF. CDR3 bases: TGTGCCAGCACCCAGACGGGAGCGAGAGAGCAGTACTTC.